This T cell receptor beta chain originates from a study of beta chain features in type 1 diabetes listed by TCRdb under 2018. Some background on the complete study: Patients and healthy donors did not differ in mean age, gender distribution, total cell number or subset yield. A total of about 100 million sorted cells were examined across all samples, and RNA yield correlated strongly with the number of cells per subset. In the study, recently diagnosed type 1 diabetes patients and matched healthy donors were compared on the TCRB repertoires of their sorted circulating CD4+ T cell subsets. Naive and central memory subsets were obtained from all 30 or so donors, but regulatory and stem cell-like memory subsets were isolated from only 8 patients and roughly eight healthy donors. Beyond this particular receptor, the publication reports: Because small numbers of individuals were included in the HLA sub-analyses, any influence of HLA type on TCRB rearrangement was left unresolved. At VDJ recombination sites, type 1 diabetes patients had fewer insertions and more deleted nucleotides, which implies abnormalities in thymic rearrangement. A moderate but significant shortening of TCRB CDR3 length was observed in type 1 diabetes patients in all four CD4+ subsets. Naive, central memory and regulatory TCRB repertoires appeared more similar among patients than among healthy donors. PCR might favor shorter templates, but patient and control samples were amplified and corrected together, so any skew would affect both groups equally. Because cDNA was sequenced instead of genomic DNA, highly expressing activated cells could be over-represented, though the groups showed no difference in activation or CD3 levels.

From each donor, a single peripheral blood sample of about 100 mL on average was drawn into heparinised tubes. Using a panel that included CD45RO, CCR7, CD25, CD127, CD95 and CD27, naive, central memory, regulatory and stem cell-like memory CD4+ T cells were sorted on a BD FACSAria II. Every sorted population had a purity above 95%. PBMCs were isolated immediately by Lymphoprep density gradient centrifugation and stained directly without culture. Samples were stained and sorted in pairs, with one healthy donor and one patient per experiment, so that batch effects were minimized. In the case of this clone: Its antigen target is currently unknown. No base-level quality is on record; no much larger clone is a single base apart.

The V end gives up 0 bases and the J end 5 bases, leaving 1 base in the junction not matched to a gene. From the cysteine up to the phenylalanine, the CDR3 has a length of 15 residues. Only CDR3 DNA is held: 45 bases, read in frame from base 1. CDR1 SGHAT and CDR2 FQNNGV were looked up in the germline V gene. The entire amount of isolated RNA was reverse transcribed using the High Capacity cDNA Reverse Transcription Kit, so the sequenced TCRB transcripts were expressed ones. Deep immunoSEQ sequencing was applied to naive, central memory and regulatory T cell samples, giving an average of about 3.57 million total reads per sample. Sorted cells were lysed in RLT buffer, and RNA was extracted using DNase-treated RNeasy Micro or Mini kits according to cell number. To prevent cross-contamination, every cell subset was processed on its own, while patient and healthy donor samples were processed together. The immunoSEQ multiplex PCR was used to amplify TCRB sequences from cDNA, generating 87-bp fragments that spanned the CDR3 region. The amplicons were sequenced using the Illumina HiSeq platform. The original pipeline was this. Synthetic template baselines were used to correct PCR bias computationally, reads within Hamming distance 2 were collapsed, and singletons that could not be merged were discarded. Reads were aligned to IMGT to assign V, D and J genes, CDR3 length, and insertions or deletions at six rearrangement sites. Within each subset, clonotype counts were normalized to sorted cell number, after which true diversity and Gini coefficients were computed with the tcR R package. The overlap coefficient, calculated on TCRB nucleotide sequences, was used to measure repertoire sharing. Out-of-frame TCRB sequences from naive cells were analyzed to stand in for the pre-selection repertoire. In TCRdb, the immuneACCESS table is reduced to in-frame sequences with V and J assigned. These tables do not hold every clone; where another copy was compared, an unresolved V gene accounts for under half, and the others remain unexplained. V, J and clone size are those of that table, while D and trimming were read from the DNA. This sample lists hundreds of thousands of clones; approximately 15% were detected once. The ten largest clones represent around 0.035% of the sample.

Recombination joined TRBV11-2 with TRBJ2-1; 10 central nucleotides agree with TRBD2. The sequenced sample consisted of naive CD4+ T cells from blood. This specimen's cell subset or site label, interpreted: true naive CD4+ T cells. This clonotype originated in a man younger than 40 in good health. The nucleotides are TGTGCCAGCAGCTTAGATGGGACTAGCGACAATGAGCAGTTCTTC. Its amino acids are CASSLDGTSDNEQFF.